A selection of T cell receptor beta chains follows, all from one sample in a study of T cells in Graves' hyperthyroidism and ophthalmopathy. TCRdb reanalysed the multiplex PCR reads using MiXCR and keeps one entry per CDR3 protein. The data show a few hundred thousand distinct CDR3 sequences, with roughly 15% seen just once and over 30% held by the top ten. The sequenced sample consisted of blood. The receptors shown here come from a woman aged 45-65 years with Graves' hyperthyroidism that later progressed to Graves' ophthalmopathy. CDR3s include the opening cysteine and the closing phenylalanine or tryptophan. Each record gives: D gene, V gene, J gene, CDR3 length, clone size, CDR3 DNA, CDR3 protein. D genes are given only for firm matches. Clone size, where shown, is once, few, many, or a class for clones that have expanded.

TRBD2,TRBV28,TRBJ2-3,13,many,TGTGCTAGTTCCGACAGCGGGAGAGATACGCAGTATTTT,CASSDSGRDTQYF
TRBD1,TRBV20-1,TRBJ1-4,13,-,TGCAGTGCTATCCGGGACAGGGATGAAAAACTGTTTTTT,CSAIRDRDEKLFF
-,TRBV19,TRBJ2-1,13,-,TGTGCCAGTGGGCAGGGGTTTGGCAATGAGCAGTTCTTC,CASGQGFGNEQFF
TRBD2,TRBV20-1,TRBJ2-3,15,many,TGCAGTGCTAGCGTGGGTGGCGGGAGGGCCCATACGCAGTATTTT,CSASVGGGRAHTQYF
-,TRBV6-5,TRBJ2-1,14,-,TGTGCCAGCAGTTGGGGGAGCTCCTACAATGAGCAGTTCTTC,CASSWGSSYNEQFF
-,TRBV18,TRBJ2-7,14,many,TGTGCCAGCTCACCACAGGGGTGGGCGTACGAGCAGTACTTC,CASSPQGWAYEQYF
-,TRBV18,TRBJ2-1,14,many,TGTGCCAGCTCACCAGGGTCAGGGGCCGGCGAGCAGTTCTTC,CASSPGSGAGEQFF
TRBD1,TRBV2,TRBJ2-1,15,many,TGTGCCAGCACTACGGACAGGGGGCCTCACAATGAGCAGTTCTTC,CASTTDRGPHNEQFF
-,TRBV5-1,TRBJ2-3,14,many,TGCGCCAGCCAAAGAGAGGGAAGGGCAGATACGCAGTATTTT,CASQREGRADTQYF
TRBD2,TRBV7-3,TRBJ2-2,18,-,TGTGCCAGCGGGGAAGGGCCGATAGTAGCGGGAGATACCGGGGAGCTGTTTTTT,CASGEGPIVAGDTGELFF
-,TRBV7-2,TRBJ2-2,15,-,TGTGCCAGCAGCTTAACTGGTAGCGAAGGCGGGGAGCTGTTTTTT,CASSLTGSEGGELFF
TRBD1,TRBV5-1,TRBJ2-5,15,few,TGCGCCAGCAGCCCGGGGACAGGGGGCATGGCGACCCAGTACTTC,CASSPGTGGMATQYF
TRBD2,TRBV2,TRBJ2-1,15,many,TGTGCCAGCAGCCGGACTAGCGGGGGGAACAATGAGCAGTTCTTC,CASSRTSGGNNEQFF
TRBD1,TRBV28,TRBJ2-3,14,many,TGTGCCAGCAGTTACAGGGGGTCTCCGGGAACGCAGTATTTT,CASSYRGSPGTQYF
-,TRBV7-9,TRBJ2-1,12,few,TGTGCCAGCAGCTCGGACAGACTCGAGCAGTTCTTC,CASSSDRLEQFF
-,TRBV30,TRBJ1-3,14,many,TGTGCCTGCGCTCTTAAAGCCTCTGGAAACACCATATATTTT,CACALKASGNTIYF
TRBD2,TRBV19,TRBJ2-1,23,few,TGTGCCAGTAGTATCCCCCGGGGCAGGGGGGGACTAGCGGGAGGCCTCTCCTACAATGAGCAGTTCTTC,CASSIPRGRGGLAGGLSYNEQFF
TRBD1,TRBV3-1,TRBJ2-2,15,many,TGTGCCAGCAGCCAAGGACAGGGGGCAGGCGGGGAGCTGTTTTTT,CASSQGQGAGGELFF
TRBD2,TRBV20-1,TRBJ2-7,15,-,TGCAGTGCTAGAGGGTCTAGCGGGAGTGGCTACGAGCAGTACTTC,CSARGSSGSGYEQYF
TRBD1,TRBV9,TRBJ2-6,15,many,TGTGCCAGCAGGGGACAGGGGATGAGGGCCAACGTCCTGACTTTC,CASRGQGMRANVLTF
-,TRBV20-1,TRBJ1-4,15,-,TGCAGTGCTAGAGATCCTCTGGGCAGTACTGAAAAACTGTTTTTT,CSARDPLGSTEKLFF
TRBD2,TRBV2,TRBJ2-3,15,many,TGTGCCAGCAGTCCTCTAGCGGGGTTCACAGATACGCAGTATTTT,CASSPLAGFTDTQYF
-,TRBV3-1,TRBJ2-2,15,-,TGTGCCAGCAGCCAAGTGTGGCTGGGGTCCGGGGAGCTGTTTTTT,CASSQVWLGSGELFF
TRBD1,TRBV13,TRBJ1-6,15,-,TGTGCCAGCAGCTCGAGGACAGGGGGTAATTCACCCCTCCACTTT,CASSSRTGGNSPLHF
-,TRBV5-1,TRBJ1-4,16,many,TGCGCCAGCAGCCCGGGACGGACGACAACTAATGAAAAACTGTTTTTT,CASSPGRTTTNEKLFF
TRBD1,TRBV27,TRBJ1-2,14,many,TGTGCCAGCAGTGCAAGACAGGGAGGGTATGGCTACACCTTC,CASSARQGGYGYTF
-,TRBV9,TRBJ2-1,15,-,TGTGCCAGCAGCGTGGGGACTGTCTCCTACAATGAGCAGTTCTTC,CASSVGTVSYNEQFF
-,TRBV6-1,TRBJ1-3,15,few,TGTGCCAGCGGATTCCAGGGCCTCTCTGGAAACACCATATATTTT,CASGFQGLSGNTIYF
-,TRBV15,TRBJ1-3,14,many,TGTGCCACCAGTAGTACAGATACTGGAAACACCATATATTTT,CATSSTDTGNTIYF
-,TRBV2,TRBJ2-2,14,many,TGTGCCAGCAGAGGGGACCAAAGAGTTGGGGGGCTGTTTTTT,CASRGDQRVGGLFF
-,TRBV7-2,TRBJ1-3,13,-,TGTGCCACCAGGGTGTTTAGAGGAAACACCATATATTTT,CATRVFRGNTIYF
-,TRBV6-2/TRBV6-3,TRBJ2-5,13,-,TGTGCCAGCAGCCCCGCAGGGGTGGAGACCCAGTACTTC,CASSPAGVETQYF
-,TRBV19,TRBJ1-5,14,few,TGTGCCAGTAGTATAAAGGGGCGTGATCAGCCCCAGCATTTT,CASSIKGRDQPQHF
-,TRBV5-1,TRBJ2-3,14,many,TGCGCCAGCAGCACCGGGACGTACACAGATACGCAGTATTTT,CASSTGTYTDTQYF
TRBD2,TRBV7-3,TRBJ2-3,15,-,TGTGCCAGCAGCTTAATGGCGGGAGCCCCGGATACGCAGTATTTT,CASSLMAGAPDTQYF
TRBD2,TRBV24-1,TRBJ2-3,17,many,TGTGCCACCAGTGATCGTAGCGGGAGGGCCGTGACAGATACGCAGTATTTT,CATSDRSGRAVTDTQYF
TRBD2,TRBV12-3/TRBV12-4,TRBJ2-3,14,many,TGTGCCAGCAGTCGCGGGAGGAGCACAGATACGCAGTATTTT,CASSRGRSTDTQYF
TRBD2,TRBV7-9,TRBJ2-4,16,many,TGTGCCAGCAGCGGACCGAGCGGGAGCCCCAAAAACATTCAGTACTTC,CASSGPSGSPKNIQYF
-,TRBV2,TRBJ2-1,15,-,TGTGCCAGCAGTTATGACTTCACCACCTACAATGAGCAGTTCTTC,CASSYDFTTYNEQFF
-,TRBV7-2,TRBJ2-5,11,-,TGTGCCAGCACCTCCGGGGGAGAAGAGTACTTC,CASTSGGEEYF
-,TRBV20-1,TRBJ2-7,14,many,TGCAGTGCTAGAGAAAACGGGAGAGGTGACGAGCAGTACTTC,CSARENGRGDEQYF
TRBD1,TRBV7-9,TRBJ1-1,14,few,TGTGCCAGCAGCCAAAGGACAGGCAGGACTGAAGCTTTCTTT,CASSQRTGRTEAFF
TRBD2,TRBV28,TRBJ2-5,20,-,TGTGCCAGCAGTTTAGGGGCAGGAGACGGACTAGCGGTGGTCCGGGAGACCCAGTACTTC,CASSLGAGDGLAVVRETQYF
-,TRBV6-2/TRBV6-3,TRBJ2-1,10,many,TGTGCCAGCTGCGACGTGGAGCAGTTCTTC,CASCDVEQFF
TRBD1,TRBV5-1,TRBJ1-1,14,-,TGCGCCAGCAGCCCACAGGGGGCGCGGACTGAAGCTTTCTTT,CASSPQGARTEAFF
-,TRBV11-3,TRBJ2-7,13,many,TGTGCCAGCAGCTTAGACTTGAGGGGGGAGCAGTACTTC,CASSLDLRGEQYF
-,TRBV6-6,TRBJ1-1,14,many,TGTGCCAGCAGTTACATTGGGGGATCCACTGAAGCTTTCTTT,CASSYIGGSTEAFF
-,TRBV3-1,TRBJ2-3,17,many,TGTGCCAGCAGCCAAGATATGGAATGGACTGAAACAGATACGCAGTATTTT,CASSQDMEWTETDTQYF
TRBD2,TRBV7-8,TRBJ2-1,15,many,TGTGCCAGCAGCCTAGCGGGGGGGGTCTGGGATGAGCAGTTCTTC,CASSLAGGVWDEQFF
TRBD2,TRBV28,TRBJ2-7,15,many,TGTGCCAGCAGCACGGGACTAGCGGTCCTCTACGAGCAGTACTTC,CASSTGLAVLYEQYF
TRBD2,TRBV6-1,TRBJ2-3,17,many,TGTGCCAGCAGTCTCATCCCGGGACTAGCCGGAACGGATACGCAGTATTTT,CASSLIPGLAGTDTQYF
-,TRBV2,TRBJ1-6,14,many,TGTGCCAGCAGTCGGGACCGGGCAGGGTCACCCCTCCACTTT,CASSRDRAGSPLHF
-,TRBV6-1,TRBJ1-1,14,many,TGTGCCAGCAGTGACAGTAACATGAACACTGAAGCTTTCTTT,CASSDSNMNTEAFF